Listed below are T cell receptor beta chains from one sample, sequenced in a study of blood T cell repertoires in COVID-19. Only in-frame clones appear in the TCRdb table, and some are missing; sequencing was by immunoSEQ multiplex PCR. The sample holds under 250,000 clones; around nine tenths are singletons and the top ten take around 1.5%. Sequenced material: peripheral blood. These receptors originate from a woman in her sixties who had recovered from COVID-19. The CDR3 runs from the conserved cysteine through the conserved F or W. Fields, in order: D gene, clone size, V gene, J gene, CDR3 DNA, CDR3 protein. A D gene is named only where the DNA matches it firmly. The listing skips clone size in some rows; elsewhere it reads once, few, many or a size class.

d_call: NA
clone_size: once
v_call: TRBV6-5
j_call: TRBJ1-2
cdr3_nt: TGTGCCAGCAGCCAGAATAACTATGGCTACACCTTC
cdr3_aa: CASSQNNYGYTF

d_call: NA
clone_size: NA
v_call: TRBV9
j_call: TRBJ1-5
cdr3_nt: TGTGCCAGCAGCGTAGACGAGGATCAGCCCCAGCATTTT
cdr3_aa: CASSVDEDQPQHF

d_call: TRBD1
clone_size: NA
v_call: TRBV19
j_call: TRBJ2-2
cdr3_nt: TGTGCCAGTAGTACCAGGGACAGGCCTAACACCGGGGAGCTGTTTTTT
cdr3_aa: CASSTRDRPNTGELFF

d_call: NA
clone_size: NA
v_call: TRBV12-3/TRBV12-4
j_call: TRBJ2-4
cdr3_nt: TGTGCCAGCAGCCAAGCCAAAAACATTCAGTACTTC
cdr3_aa: CASSQAKNIQYF

d_call: NA
clone_size: once
v_call: TRBV27
j_call: TRBJ1-3
cdr3_nt: TGTGCCAGCAGTGATTTACAGGTTACTGGAAACACCATATATTTT
cdr3_aa: CASSDLQVTGNTIYF

d_call: NA
clone_size: NA
v_call: TRBV7-2
j_call: TRBJ1-1
cdr3_nt: TGTGCCAGCAGCTTAATACCCCAGCGGGGGACTGAAGCTTTCTTT
cdr3_aa: CASSLIPQRGTEAFF

d_call: TRBD1
clone_size: NA
v_call: TRBV7-9
j_call: TRBJ2-3
cdr3_nt: TGTGCCAGCAGCCCCGGACGGACAGGGGCCCACACAGATACGCAGTATTTT
cdr3_aa: CASSPGRTGAHTDTQYF

d_call: TRBD1
clone_size: NA
v_call: TRBV19
j_call: TRBJ1-1
cdr3_nt: TGTGCCAGTAGTACCCAACAGGGGTCGGGGGCTTTCTTT
cdr3_aa: CASSTQQGSGAFF

d_call: NA
clone_size: NA
v_call: TRBV19
j_call: TRBJ1-4
cdr3_nt: TGTGCCAGTAGTGTCCAGGCCCCCGCAACTAATGAAAAACTGTTTTTT
cdr3_aa: CASSVQAPATNEKLFF

d_call: NA
clone_size: NA
v_call: TRBV2
j_call: TRBJ1-2
cdr3_nt: TGTGCCAGCTATCCGGGGAATGGCTACACCTTC
cdr3_aa: CASYPGNGYTF

d_call: TRBD1
clone_size: NA
v_call: TRBV5-1
j_call: TRBJ2-5
cdr3_nt: TGCGCCAGCAGCGTCAGGACAGGGGAAGAGACCCAGTACTTC
cdr3_aa: CASSVRTGEETQYF

d_call: TRBD1
clone_size: NA
v_call: TRBV7-2
j_call: TRBJ2-2
cdr3_nt: TGTGCCAGCAGCCCACCGGGACAGTACTACACCGGGGAGCTGTTTTTT
cdr3_aa: CASSPPGQYYTGELFF

d_call: TRBD1
clone_size: NA
v_call: TRBV6-6
j_call: TRBJ1-5
cdr3_nt: TGTGCCAGCAAAGGGACAGGGGGCGTCAATCAGCCCCAGCATTTT
cdr3_aa: CASKGTGGVNQPQHF

d_call: TRBD1
clone_size: NA
v_call: TRBV5-6
j_call: TRBJ2-7
cdr3_nt: TGTGCCAGCAGCTTTGGGCAGGGGGTCCGCGAGCAGTACTTC
cdr3_aa: CASSFGQGVREQYF

d_call: NA
clone_size: NA
v_call: TRBV5-6
j_call: TRBJ2-1
cdr3_nt: TGTGCCAGCAGCTTGGATTATAGGGGGCAGTTCTTC
cdr3_aa: CASSLDYRGQFF

d_call: TRBD1
clone_size: NA
v_call: TRBV6-5
j_call: TRBJ2-1
cdr3_nt: TGTGCCAGCAGGAAAGGACAGGGGGGTAATGAGCAGTTCTTC
cdr3_aa: CASRKGQGGNEQFF

d_call: TRBD1
clone_size: NA
v_call: TRBV6-5
j_call: TRBJ1-1
cdr3_nt: TGTGCCAGCAGTTCACATCGACAGGGGAGGGGCACTGAAGCTTTCTTT
cdr3_aa: CASSSHRQGRGTEAFF

d_call: TRBD1
clone_size: NA
v_call: TRBV19
j_call: TRBJ2-7
cdr3_nt: TGTGCCAGTCCCCACCCCCAGGACAGGGGCTACGAGCAGTACTTC
cdr3_aa: CASPHPQDRGYEQYF

d_call: NA
clone_size: few
v_call: TRBV5-8
j_call: TRBJ1-2
cdr3_nt: TGTGCCAGCAGCCGAATAAAAAGCAACTATGGCTACACCTTC
cdr3_aa: CASSRIKSNYGYTF

d_call: TRBD2
clone_size: NA
v_call: TRBV28
j_call: TRBJ2-1
cdr3_nt: TGTGCCAGCTCCCTTTCAGGTGCGGGGGGGCACGATGAGCAGTTCTTC
cdr3_aa: CASSLSGAGGHDEQFF

d_call: NA
clone_size: NA
v_call: TRBV5-1
j_call: TRBJ1-2
cdr3_nt: TGCGCCAGCAGGCGGGGAGCGTATGGGGACTATGGCTACACCTTC
cdr3_aa: CASRRGAYGDYGYTF

d_call: TRBD2
clone_size: NA
v_call: TRBV18
j_call: TRBJ2-5
cdr3_nt: TGTGCCAGCTCACCTCCGGGGGTTAGCGGGGAGACCCAGTACTTC
cdr3_aa: CASSPPGVSGETQYF

d_call: NA
clone_size: NA
v_call: TRBV5-4
j_call: TRBJ2-1
cdr3_nt: TGTGCCAGCGGAGGGACAGCCCAGTTCTTC
cdr3_aa: CASGGTAQFF

d_call: NA
clone_size: once
v_call: TRBV5-6
j_call: TRBJ1-2
cdr3_nt: TGTGCCAGCAGCGTGGAGCATCGTGGCTACACCTTC
cdr3_aa: CASSVEHRGYTF

d_call: NA
clone_size: NA
v_call: TRBV19
j_call: TRBJ2-5
cdr3_nt: TGTGCCAGTAGTATCCAAGGGCGGGGAGAGACCCAGTACTTC
cdr3_aa: CASSIQGRGETQYF

d_call: TRBD1
clone_size: NA
v_call: TRBV18
j_call: TRBJ1-2
cdr3_nt: TGTGCCAGCTCACCCACAGGGGGCAAATCGGTTTATGGCTACACCTTC
cdr3_aa: CASSPTGGKSVYGYTF

d_call: TRBD2
clone_size: NA
v_call: TRBV12-5
j_call: TRBJ2-1
cdr3_nt: TGTGCTAGTGGTTCGGCCTGGACTAGCGGGGGGGACAATGAGCAGTTCTTC
cdr3_aa: CASGSAWTSGGDNEQFF

d_call: NA
clone_size: NA
v_call: TRBV5-6
j_call: TRBJ2-2
cdr3_nt: TGTGCCAGCAGCCCGGACTACCGACCGGGAGTGGGGGAGCTGTTTTTT
cdr3_aa: CASSPDYRPGVGELFF

d_call: NA
clone_size: NA
v_call: TRBV11-1
j_call: TRBJ2-5
cdr3_nt: TGTGCCAGCAGCCCTACGGTGCGACAAGAGACCCAGTACTTC
cdr3_aa: CASSPTVRQETQYF

d_call: TRBD1
clone_size: NA
v_call: TRBV3-1/TRBV3-2
j_call: TRBJ1-1
cdr3_nt: TGTGCCAGCAGCCAAGATCGGACAGGGCAGAAAGCTTTCTTT
cdr3_aa: CASSQDRTGQKAFF

d_call: NA
clone_size: NA
v_call: TRBV2
j_call: TRBJ1-6
cdr3_nt: TGTGCCAGCAGTGGACAGCAGAATTCACCCCTCCACTTT
cdr3_aa: CASSGQQNSPLHF

d_call: NA
clone_size: NA
v_call: TRBV25-1
j_call: TRBJ2-1
cdr3_nt: TGTGCCAGCGTAGGGGAACTACGGGGGACTGAGGAGCAGTTCTTC
cdr3_aa: CASVGELRGTEEQFF

d_call: TRBD1
clone_size: once
v_call: TRBV9
j_call: TRBJ2-1
cdr3_nt: TGTGCCAGCAGCGCCAGACAGGGGGTCGGCAATGAGCAGTTCTTC
cdr3_aa: CASSARQGVGNEQFF

d_call: NA
clone_size: NA
v_call: TRBV5-1
j_call: TRBJ1-5
cdr3_nt: TGCGCCAGCAGCTTGGCCCCAGGGTCCAATCAGCCCCAGCATTTT
cdr3_aa: CASSLAPGSNQPQHF

d_call: NA
clone_size: NA
v_call: TRBV24-1
j_call: TRBJ1-1
cdr3_nt: TGTGCCACCAGTGACGTAACAGAGGGAGCTTTCTTT
cdr3_aa: CATSDVTEGAFF

d_call: NA
clone_size: NA
v_call: TRBV7-9
j_call: TRBJ2-6
cdr3_nt: TGTGCCAGCAGCTCTATTACAGGGATCGCGAACGTCCTGACTTTC
cdr3_aa: CASSSITGIANVLTF

d_call: NA
clone_size: NA
v_call: TRBV11-2
j_call: TRBJ2-2
cdr3_nt: TGTGCCAGCAGCTTAGATAATGGGGCAAGGAACACCGGGGAGCTGTTTTTT
cdr3_aa: CASSLDNGARNTGELFF

d_call: NA
clone_size: NA
v_call: TRBV6-6
j_call: TRBJ1-5
cdr3_nt: TGTGCCAGCAGTCCTCGGGGAAGCAATCAGCCCCAGCATTTT
cdr3_aa: CASSPRGSNQPQHF

d_call: NA
clone_size: NA
v_call: TRBV28
j_call: TRBJ1-1
cdr3_nt: TGTGCCACCCAGGACAGCGTGAACACTGAAGCTTTCTTT
cdr3_aa: CATQDSVNTEAFF

d_call: TRBD2
clone_size: NA
v_call: TRBV27
j_call: TRBJ2-5
cdr3_nt: TGTGCCAGCAGTTCACCTAGCGGGGGGGCCTTAGAGACCCAGTACTTC
cdr3_aa: CASSSPSGGALETQYF

d_call: NA
clone_size: NA
v_call: TRBV13
j_call: TRBJ1-2
cdr3_nt: TGTGCCAGCAGAATTGGCGGGGGCCGGGTTGGCTACACCTTC
cdr3_aa: CASRIGGGRVGYTF

d_call: NA
clone_size: NA
v_call: TRBV5-1
j_call: TRBJ1-1
cdr3_nt: TGCGCCAGCAGCTTAACTACGGACACTGAAGCTTTCTTT
cdr3_aa: CASSLTTDTEAFF

d_call: NA
clone_size: once
v_call: TRBV13
j_call: TRBJ1-5
cdr3_nt: TGTGCCAGCAGCTTAAGGCAGGAAGGCAATCAGCCCCAGCATTTT
cdr3_aa: CASSLRQEGNQPQHF

d_call: TRBD2
clone_size: once
v_call: TRBV6-4
j_call: TRBJ2-7
cdr3_nt: TGTGCCAGCAGTGACGGGAGGGCATCCTACGAGCAGTACTTC
cdr3_aa: CASSDGRASYEQYF

d_call: TRBD1
clone_size: NA
v_call: TRBV28
j_call: TRBJ1-5
cdr3_nt: TGTGCCAGCAGTTCCTATCCGGACAGGAGTTATAGCAATCAGCCCCAGCATTTT
cdr3_aa: CASSSYPDRSYSNQPQHF

d_call: NA
clone_size: once
v_call: TRBV28
j_call: TRBJ1-2
cdr3_nt: TGTGCCAGCAGTTTAGGCAGGTATGGCTACACCTTC
cdr3_aa: CASSLGRYGYTF

d_call: TRBD2
clone_size: NA
v_call: TRBV2
j_call: TRBJ2-3
cdr3_nt: TGTGCCAGCAGTGACCGGGGGGTCACAGATACGCAGTATTTT
cdr3_aa: CASSDRGVTDTQYF

d_call: NA
clone_size: NA
v_call: TRBV9
j_call: TRBJ2-5
cdr3_nt: TGTGCCAGCAGCGTAGGGCCTATGAGGCAAGAGACCCAGTACTTC
cdr3_aa: CASSVGPMRQETQYF

d_call: NA
clone_size: NA
v_call: TRBV28
j_call: TRBJ1-2
cdr3_nt: TGTGCCAGCAGTCCCGGACGGGAGGGGCAAAGCTATGGCTACACCTTC
cdr3_aa: CASSPGREGQSYGYTF

d_call: NA
clone_size: NA
v_call: TRBV6-5
j_call: TRBJ1-5
cdr3_nt: TGTGCCAGCAGTTTTCACAGGAATAGCAATCAGCCCCAGCATTTT
cdr3_aa: CASSFHRNSNQPQHF

d_call: NA
clone_size: NA
v_call: TRBV6-5
j_call: TRBJ2-2
cdr3_nt: TGTGCCATCCGCCGGGTCGAGGGCACCGGGGAGCTGTTTTTT
cdr3_aa: CAIRRVEGTGELFF